This T cell receptor (beta chain) appears in the sequencing data of a study of T cell responses to AZD1222 COVID-19 vaccine. General study points: Clonal diversity was possibly underestimated, and white British individuals and females predominated among donors. Unmutated variant regions are reportedly the target of nearly half of TCRs that are spike-specific.

A note on this clone: Its target is not known.

The method was immunoSEQ multiplex PCR; TCRdb's version includes in-frame clones alone and lacks a portion of them. The sample lists more than 150,000 clones, 85% to 95% occurring once. The source is an adult who received the AZD1222 COVID-19 vaccine. Specimen: peripheral blood, collected 28 days after the second AZD1222 dose.

In nucleotides, the CDR3 is TGCGCCAGCAGCCAAGGGGACAGAGGCTCTGGAAACACCATATATTTT. The encoded protein is CASSQGDRGSGNTIYF. This chain uses TRBV4-1 with TRBJ1-3, with 7 bases aligning to TRBD1. Germline V gene sequence: CDR1 MGHRA, CDR2 YSYEKL. J gave up 0 bases and V 1 base, and 3 bases lay outside the gene matches. This CDR3 spans 16 amino acids.